This TCR beta chain was identified during a study of blood T cell repertoires in COVID-19. Across the whole study: There were acute and convalescent COVID-19 samples, and they came from the United States, Italy and Spain. In each case, the material was cDNA or gDNA derived from T cells, B-cell-depleted T cells, or PBMCs.

Per the authors' pipeline: Reference gene primer amplification yielded estimated nucleated cell counts. The repertoire was sequenced with immunoSEQ multiplex PCR; TCRdb's copy has only in-frame clones and lacks some. Clone size and the V and J calls come from that table; the DNA yielded D and trimming. There are 200,000 or so clones in the sample; 65% to 90% occur only once, and more than 5.5% lies in the top ten. The CDR3 length is 16 residues. The V segment lost 3 bases and the J segment 6 bases; nucleotides outside the gene matches: 7. CDR1 is LGHDT, CDR2 YNNKEL, per germline (reference sequence).

The chain is built from TRBV3-1 (or the pseudogene TRBV3-2) and TRBJ1-4, with 10 bases identical to TRBD1. Input material: peripheral blood. This sequence originates from a man aged 80 or over with acute or convalescent COVID-19. CDR3 bases: TGTGCCAGCAGCCACACTTTAGGGACAGGGGATGAAAAACTGTTTTTT. This gives the protein CASSHTLGTGDEKLFF.